This is a list of T cell receptor beta chains from one sample in a study of CD8 T cells in Susac syndrome. Using its own MiXCR run on the immunoSEQ multiplex PCR reads, TCRdb lists one record per CDR3 protein. The sample has 100,000 to 150,000 distinct CDR3 sequences, more than 90% seen once. The source material was CD4+ T cells from PBMCs. The source of these receptors is a human donor in good health. The CDR3 runs from the conserved cysteine through the conserved F or W. The order of the fields is J gene, clone size, V gene, D gene, CDR3 protein, CDR3 DNA. D genes are given only for firm matches. A row's size may be missing; if present it is once, few, many or a size class.

TRBJ2-1 | . | TRBV7-2 | . | CASSRSGEQFF | TGTGCCAGCAGCCGGTCCGGGGAGCAGTTCTTC
TRBJ1-5 | few | TRBV5-1 | TRBD1 | CASSWGQGNQPQHF | TGCGCCAGCAGCTGGGGACAGGGCAATCAGCCCCAGCATTTT
TRBJ1-3 | . | TRBV7-2 | . | CASSLQGNTIYF | TGTGCCAGCAGCCTGCAAGGAAACACCATATATTTT
TRBJ2-1 | . | TRBV12-3/TRBV12-4 | TRBD1 | CAIAGTGGLDEQFF | TGTGCCATCGCCGGGACAGGGGGTTTAGATGAGCAGTTCTTC
TRBJ1-1 | . | TRBV5-1 | . | CASSLDLDRTWAFF | TGCGCCAGCAGCTTGGACCTAGACAGGACCTGGGCTTTCTTT
TRBJ2-6 | once | TRBV12-3/TRBV12-4 | TRBD1 | CASTPDRLDVLTF | TGTGCCAGCACTCCGGACAGGCTCGACGTCCTGACTTTC
TRBJ2-5 | . | TRBV15 | TRBD2 | CATSRAGLGARTQYF | TGTGCCACCAGCAGAGCTGGACTAGGGGCCCGGACCCAGTACTTC
TRBJ1-3 | . | TRBV18 | . | CASSPSRTSGNTIYF | TGTGCCAGCTCACCGTCCAGAACCTCTGGAAACACCATATATTTT
TRBJ2-2 | . | TRBV9 | . | CASSVDYTGELFF | TGTGCCAGCAGCGTAGACTACACCGGGGAGCTGTTTTTT
TRBJ2-3 | . | TRBV28 | . | CASTTSPGGDTQYF | TGTGCCAGCACCACCAGCCCTGGAGGAGATACGCAGTATTTT
TRBJ2-5 | . | TRBV7-9 | . | CASIPPGARETQYF | TGTGCCAGCATCCCCCCGGGGGCTCGTGAGACCCAGTACTTC
TRBJ2-1 | . | TRBV6-2/TRBV6-3 | . | CASSYSVNEQFF | TGTGCCAGCAGTTATTCGGTAAATGAGCAGTTCTTC
TRBJ2-5 | . | TRBV7-2 | TRBD2 | CASSPTSGGKTQYF | TGTGCCAGCAGCCCAACTAGCGGGGGAAAGACCCAGTACTTC
TRBJ2-1 | . | TRBV7-9 | . | CASSPGTYNEQFF | TGTGCCAGCAGCCCCGGAACCTACAATGAGCAGTTCTTC
TRBJ2-7 | . | TRBV10-3 | TRBD1 | CAISVQGIEQYF | TGTGCCATCAGTGTACAGGGGATCGAGCAGTACTTC
TRBJ1-2 | . | TRBV9 | TRBD1 | CASSFGQGNGYGYTF | TGTGCCAGCAGCTTCGGACAGGGGAACGGCTATGGCTACACCTTC
TRBJ1-5 | . | TRBV27 | TRBD1 | CASRDREAQPQHF | TGTGCCAGCAGGGACAGGGAGGCTCAGCCCCAGCATTTT
TRBJ1-5 | . | TRBV19 | TRBD1 | CASSVRQGGFQPQHF | TGTGCCAGTAGTGTAAGACAGGGAGGATTTCAGCCCCAGCATTTT
TRBJ2-7 | . | TRBV7-9 | TRBD1 | CASSPGQGDEQYF | TGTGCCAGCAGTCCCGGACAGGGTGACGAGCAGTACTTC
TRBJ2-1 | once | TRBV7-2 | . | CASSPGAGSREQFF | TGTGCCAGCAGCCCAGGGGCGGGAAGCAGGGAGCAGTTCTTC
TRBJ2-3 | . | TRBV20-1 | TRBD1 | CSARQGSSTDTQYF | TGCAGTGCTCGACAGGGCTCTAGCACAGATACGCAGTATTTT
TRBJ1-2 | . | TRBV4-1 | TRBD1 | CASSQTGGSPYGYTF | TGCGCCAGCAGCCAGACAGGGGGCTCCCCCTATGGCTACACCTTC
TRBJ2-3 | . | TRBV28 | . | CASSSGPHTDTQYF | TGTGCCAGCAGTTCAGGGCCACACACAGATACGCAGTATTTT
TRBJ2-7 | . | TRBV20-1 | TRBD1 | CSAFTGQVPDEQYF | TGCAGTGCTTTTACCGGACAGGTCCCCGACGAGCAGTACTTC
TRBJ1-5 | . | TRBV19 | TRBD1 | CASSISRGRVQPQHF | TGTGCCAGTAGTATATCCAGGGGGCGCGTCCAGCCCCAGCATTTT
TRBJ2-1 | once | TRBV4-1 | . | CASSQVIRDPYNEQFF | TGCGCCAGCAGCCAAGTTATCCGGGATCCCTACAATGAGCAGTTCTTC
TRBJ2-2 | . | TRBV2 | TRBD2 | CASSGTSVGELFF | TGTGCCAGCAGTGGGACTAGCGTAGGGGAGCTGTTTTTT